This entry features one T cell receptor (beta chain) sequence. Its antigen is unknown. No base qualities exist here, and no much larger clone lies one base off it. TCR beta CDR3 regions were amplified from RNA transcripts for repertoire sequencing. The first round was an RT-PCR using HTBI primers with the Qiagen OneStep RT-PCR kit, and this first round was followed by a second-round multiplex PCR, then size selection and purification. Libraries were sequenced paired-end with 100 bp reads on an Illumina HiSeq2000. Per the source publication's procedure: SOAPnuke was used to process the reads, removing any read that contained adapters or uncalled bases, had a mean Phred below 15, or lacked an exact match to the constant primer or identifier. High-quality paired reads were merged with COPE v1.2.5. Unique nucleotide sequences were defined as clonotypes and aligned to IMGT TRB V, D and J references using MiTCR v1.1. Only V-J combinations with frequency above 0.0001 were analysed, covering approximately 99% of repertoires. A TCR clonal expansion and chaos score per V-J combination was defined as the ratio of F50 clonal expansion to chaos observed in the TCRdist matrix. Welch's t-statistics and random forest were used to reduce features to over ten V-J combinations, which were fed into a naive Bayes classifier. The similarity between thyroid and blood repertoires was quantified using the Morisita-Horn index. TCRdb itself trimmed the public reads at Q25 with fastp, ran MiXCR and retained productive beta chains. CDR3 protein sequences are deduplicated, and each keeps its most common genes and DNA. The V and J calls follow TCRdb's processing rather than the paper's. The sample table holds 500,000 to 600,000 distinct CDR3 sequences, of which less than 45% were seen once. The ten largest make up about 4.6% of the sample.

Reading the germline V gene gives CDR1 SGHRS and CDR2 YFSETQ. Its CDR3 holds 15 amino acids, cysteine through phenylalanine. The read is trimmed to its CDR3 DNA, 45 bases read in frame from base 1. Hyperthyroidism patients were newly diagnosed, were aged 18 to 65 years, and had a disease duration under 2 months. Patients with other autoimmune diseases, uncontrolled infections, pregnancy or lactation were excluded from the study. Clinical symptoms, serum thyroxine, TRAb, thyroid ultrasound and orbital computed tomography formed the basis of the diagnosis. Total RNA was extracted using Trizol reagent, and RNA quality was checked on an Agilent 2100 Bioanalyzer. The data belong to a study of Graves' ophthalmopathy and Graves' hyperthyroidism (dated by TCRdb to the late 2010s). Background for the entire study: Hyperthyroidism was defined as stable when no progression to ophthalmopathy occurred within 18 months of follow-up. For independent validation, a separate cohort was made up of 18 hyperthyroidism patients plus 17 patients who later progressed from hyperthyroidism to ophthalmopathy. A discovery set of about a hundred patients (43 ophthalmopathy, approximately 58 stable hyperthyroidism) was enrolled to explore V-J signatures distinguishing ophthalmopathy from hyperthyroidism. In total, 135 blood samples were TCR-sequenced: 40 to 45 ophthalmopathy, about 75 hyperthyroidism and about 17 hyperthyroidism-to-ophthalmopathy patients. Once sampling was done, hyperthyroidism patients were given methimazole at a starting dose of 30 mg daily, while ophthalmopathy patients were given high-dose intravenous methylprednisolone. In more than five hyperthyroidism patients, the T-cell repertoires found in thyroid tissue were compared with those found in blood. TCR beta repertoire signatures were used to distinguish Graves' ophthalmopathy from Graves' hyperthyroidism and to predict progression to ophthalmopathy.

Here is what the overall study found, with its caveats: Most expanded thyroid clonotypes with a frequency above 0.001 also appeared in blood, which suggests that blood repertoires may reflect the immune response in the thyroid. Sample size was not statistically predetermined, and group allocation was not concealed from the investigators. In cross-validation, the 13-signature model distinguished ophthalmopathy from stable hyperthyroidism with 87.88% sensitivity and about 81% specificity, while in the test set the corresponding values were approximately 79% and 70%. In validation, the model predicted ophthalmopathy progression with 70.59% sensitivity and approximately 78% specificity; more than ten predicted patients were CT-confirmed with GO in a median of around 6 months.

The origin of this receptor is an adult man with Graves' hyperthyroidism. Sequencing input: peripheral blood or thyroid tissue (not recorded which). The V gene is TRBV5-1 and the J gene is TRBJ2-1; a tentative D match to TRBD2 spans 6 bases. The better agreement between TRBJ2-7 and the DNA end casts doubt on the J call. The CDR3 reads as follows: CASSLALAANNEQYF. The nucleotides read TGCGCCAGCAGCTTGGCGTTAGCGGCTAACAATGAGCAGTACTTC.